This entry is about one T cell receptor (beta chain). The sample originates from a study of blood T cell repertoires in COVID-19. Overall study context: Samples representing acute and convalescent COVID-19 were sourced from the United States, Italy and Spain. PBMCs, B-cell-depleted T cells, or T cells were the source of the cDNA or gDNA that made up the material.

In the authors' methods: Researchers report that nucleated cell counts were estimated from reference gene primer amplification. Assay: immunoSEQ multiplex PCR; the TCRdb copy retains only in-frame clones and omits some. The D gene and trimming were derived from the DNA, and the V and J assignments and clone size from that table. The table includes 170,000 or so clones, roughly 75% detected once. Material for sequencing was peripheral blood. The sequence was collected from a man between 65 and 85 years old with active or convalescent COVID-19.

The CDR3 reads CASSVRGKESPLHF. CDR3 sequence (DNA): TGCGCCAGCAGTGTCAGAGGGAAAGAGTCACCCCTCCACTTT. This rearrangement joins TRBV10-2 to TRBJ1-6; unclear D gene. The CDR3 length is 14 residues. The ends were cut back, 4 bases at V and 10 bases at J, with 14 bases in the middle. The germline gives CDR1 WSHSY, CDR2 SAAADI.